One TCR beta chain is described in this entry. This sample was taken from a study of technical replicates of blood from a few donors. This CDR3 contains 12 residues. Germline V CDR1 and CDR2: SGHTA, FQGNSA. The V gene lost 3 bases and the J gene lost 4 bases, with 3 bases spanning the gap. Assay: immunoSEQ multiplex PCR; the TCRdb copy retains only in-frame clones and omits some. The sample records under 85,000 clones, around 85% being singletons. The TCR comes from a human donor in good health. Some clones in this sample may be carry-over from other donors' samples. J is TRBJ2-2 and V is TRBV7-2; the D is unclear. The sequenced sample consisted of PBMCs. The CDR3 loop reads CASSLSTGELFF. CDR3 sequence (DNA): TGTGCCAGCAGCTTGAGCACCGGGGAGCTGTTTTTT.